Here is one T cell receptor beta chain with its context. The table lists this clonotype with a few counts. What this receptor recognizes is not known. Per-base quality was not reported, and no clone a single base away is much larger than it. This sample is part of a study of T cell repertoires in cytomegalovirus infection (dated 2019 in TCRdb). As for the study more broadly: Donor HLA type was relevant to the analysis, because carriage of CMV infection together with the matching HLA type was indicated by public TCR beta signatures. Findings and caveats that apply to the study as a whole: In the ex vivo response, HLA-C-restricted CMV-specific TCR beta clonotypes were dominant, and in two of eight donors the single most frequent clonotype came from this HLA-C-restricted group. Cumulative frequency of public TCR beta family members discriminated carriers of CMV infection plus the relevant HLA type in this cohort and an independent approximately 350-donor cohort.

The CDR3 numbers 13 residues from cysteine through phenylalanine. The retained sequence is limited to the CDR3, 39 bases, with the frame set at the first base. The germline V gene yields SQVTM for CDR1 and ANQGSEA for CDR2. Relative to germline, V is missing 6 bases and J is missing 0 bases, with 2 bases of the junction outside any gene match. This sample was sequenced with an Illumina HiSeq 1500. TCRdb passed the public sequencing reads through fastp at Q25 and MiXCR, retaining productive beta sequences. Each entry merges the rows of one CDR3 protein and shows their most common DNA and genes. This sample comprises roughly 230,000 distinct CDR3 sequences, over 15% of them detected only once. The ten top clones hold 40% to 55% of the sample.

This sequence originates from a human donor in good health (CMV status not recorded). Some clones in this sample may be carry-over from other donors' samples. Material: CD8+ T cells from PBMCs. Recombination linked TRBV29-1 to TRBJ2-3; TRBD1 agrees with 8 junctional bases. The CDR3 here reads CSVWTGSTDTQYF. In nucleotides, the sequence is TGCAGCGTCTGGACAGGGAGCACAGATACGCAGTATTTT.